The 11 T cell receptor beta chains below come from one sample, sequenced in a study of T cells in Graves' hyperthyroidism and ophthalmopathy. There were TCR beta CDR3 regions amplified from RNA transcripts. The HTBI primer set served for first-round RT-PCR of the TCR CDR3. MiXCR was run by TCRdb on the multiplex PCR reads, yielding one entry per CDR3 protein. The table shows roughly 500,000 distinct CDR3 sequences, with over 45% occurring only once. What was sequenced was peripheral blood or thyroid tissue (not recorded which). These receptors were collected from an adult woman with Graves' disease, either hyperthyroidism or ophthalmopathy (not recorded which).

This clonotype was observed a handful of times. The V gene is TRBV27, the J gene TRBJ1-1; a weak D match, TRBD1 (6 bases). Trimming took 5 bases from V and 3 from J, leaving 13 bases between them. The CDR3 has 14 residues. Per the germline V gene, CDR1 is MNHEY and CDR2 is SMNVEV (reference sequence). In DNA, the CDR3 is TGTGCCAGCAGTACCAGGACAGAGCACACTGAAGCTTTCTTT. This gives the protein CASSTRTEHTEAFF.

The chain recombines TRBV2 with TRBJ1-5; 8 bases fit TRBD1. V was pared by 8 bases and J by 5 bases, with 5 bases of the junction left unmatched. The CDR3 sequence is 13 residues long. The germline gives CDR1 SNHLY, CDR2 FYNNEI. CDR3 DNA: TGTGCCAGCGAGGTGGACAGGGATCAGCCCCAGCATTTT. It is translated as CASEVDRDQPQHF.

The CDR3 loop is CASSTGGIQFF. CDR3 bases: TGTGCCAGCAGTACAGGGGGCATTCAGTTCTTC. The V and J genes are TRBV2 and TRBJ2-1, with TRBD1 matching over 9 bases. The CDR3 length is 11 residues. The V gene end was trimmed by 5 bases and the J gene end by 13 bases; junction bases not matched to a gene: 3. Germline-derived CDR1 and CDR2 are SNHLY and FYNNEI.

This rearrangement joins TRBV12-3 or TRBV12-4 to TRBJ2-7; maybe TRBD2 (5 bases). V shed 6 bases and J shed 12 bases, with 18 bases lying between them. The CDR3 has 12 amino acids. This chain's CDR3 is CASSRAGERRYF. CDR3 nucleotides: TGTGCCAGCAGCCGGGCTGGGGAGAGGAGGTACTTC.

The J gene is TRBJ2-5, the V gene TRBV10-3, with D maybe TRBD1 (6 bases). The CDR3 runs 13 residues. V lost 7 bases, J lost 4 bases, and 13 bases lay in between. Germline V gene lookup returns CDR1 ENHRY and CDR2 SYGVKD. CDR3 region: CAIKGSGAETQYF. CDR3 DNA: TGTGCCATCAAGGGGTCAGGGGCAGAGACCCAGTACTTC.

This clonotype was detected ten times or more. The rearrangement uses TRBV11-2 and TRBJ2-5; D possibly corresponds to TRBD2 (6 bases). This CDR3 has 15 residues. CDR1 and CDR2 (germline): SGHAT, FQNNGV. The V end lost 4 bases, the J end lost 7 bases, and 19 bases lay between the germline ends. The CDR3 nucleotides are TGTGCCAGCAGCTCCTTGCGGGAACCGCCGCGGACCCAGTACTTC. Its protein product is CASSSLREPPRTQYF.

This clonotype has a count of ten or more. V usage is TRBV30 and J usage is TRBJ1-2; D is unclear. CDR1 and CDR2 (germline): GTSNPN, SVGIG (reference sequence). V was clipped by 4 bases and J by 1 base, with 7 bases between them. The CDR3 consists of 12 residues. CDR3 sequence reads: CAWNKGNYGYTF. CDR3 DNA sequence: TGTGCCTGGAACAAGGGTAACTATGGCTACACCTTC.

This clonotype was detected many times. This chain joins TRBV14 and TRBJ1-3; tentative D call: TRBD1 (6 bases). V lost 4 bases to trimming and J lost 0 bases, with 16 bases between them. The CDR3 runs 17 residues. Looked up from germline, CDR1 is SGHDN and CDR2 is FVKESK. The CDR3 protein is CASSPLGGAISGNTIYF. As DNA, the CDR3 is TGTGCCAGCAGCCCACTCGGGGGGGCGATCTCTGGAAACACCATATATTTT.

This clonotype was picked up a small number of times. The chain combines TRBV20-1 with TRBJ2-5; D may be TRBD1 (5 bases). The CDR3 has 12 amino acids. Germline V gene lookup returns CDR1 DFQATT and CDR2 SNEGSKA (reference sequence). Trimming shortened V by 5 bases and J by 5 bases, and 12 bases separated the two germline ends. The CDR3 spells CSAPDSVETQYF. DNA for the CDR3: TGCAGTGCTCCTGACAGCGTCGAGACCCAGTACTTC.

This clonotype has a count of ten or more. This chain links TRBV12-3 or TRBV12-4 with TRBJ1-4, with D perhaps matching TRBD1 (5 bases). V was pared by 5 bases and J by 8 bases, with 15 bases between. The length of the CDR3 is 14 residues. The CDR3 nucleotides read TGTGCCAGCAGTCCGCAGGGAATAGGCGAAAAACTGTTTTTT. Protein: CASSPQGIGEKLFF.

In this sample, this clonotype turned up many times. This chain connects TRBV4-1 to TRBJ1-2; 7 bases agree with TRBD1. V lost 4 bases and J lost 7; bases outside the gene matches: 6. This CDR3 is built from 13 residues. In germline, CDR1 is MGHRA, CDR2 YSYEKL. The CDR3 DNA sequence: TGCGCCAGCAGCCCGCGACAGGGTAGTGGCTACACCTTC. Its translation: CASSPRQGSGYTF.